This T cell receptor beta chain is from a study of T cell responses to AZD1222 COVID-19 vaccine. Germline lookup yields CDR1 SGHNT and CDR2 YENEEA. Trimming removed 5 bases from V and 2 bases from J; junction bases left unmatched: 5. The CDR3 is made up of 15 amino acids. Only in-frame clones appear in the TCRdb table, and some are missing; sequencing was by immunoSEQ multiplex PCR. The table lists about 120,000 clones, 87% of them singletons. The chain is built from TRBV11-3 and TRBJ2-1; 8 nucleotides agree with TRBD1. This sequence originates from an adult who received the AZD1222 COVID-19 vaccine. The input for sequencing was peripheral blood, taken 28 days after the second AZD1222 dose. CDR3 residues: CASSQRQGTYNEQFF. CDR3 DNA sequence: TGTGCCAGCAGCCAACGACAGGGGACCTACAATGAGCAGTTCTTC.